A single sample gave rise to the 17 T cell receptor beta chains below, sequenced in a study of T-cell memory formation after mild COVID-19. Using its own MiXCR run on the 5' RACE reads, TCRdb lists one record per CDR3 protein. This table holds roughly 620,000 distinct CDR3 sequences, about a sixth found once. Source material: PBMCs or a T cell subset sorted from them (not recorded which). The receptors come from an adult woman who had mild COVID-19 (a few samples of this study predate the infection). Cell type and time point are not known.

This rearrangement joins TRBV5-5 to TRBJ2-6; TRBD2 matches at 7 bases. The length of the CDR3 is 18 residues. Germline CDR1 SGHKS, CDR2 YYEKEE (reference sequence). The V and J ends lost 0 bases and 0 bases, in that order; junction bases with no gene match: 6. The CDR3 coding sequence is TGTGCCAGCAGCTTGGTTGACGGGGAGGGCTCTGGGGCCAACGTCCTGACTTTC. It codes for CASSLVDGEGSGANVLTF.

J is TRBJ2-7 and V is TRBV7-8; D possibly corresponds to TRBD1 (6 bases). The CDR3 consists of 14 residues. V lost 3 bases to trimming and J lost 2 bases, with 11 bases between them. Germline CDR1 and CDR2: SGHVS and FQNEAQ. The CDR3 sequence: CASSFQGQPYEQYF. Here the CDR3 DNA reads TGTGCCAGCAGCTTCCAGGGGCAGCCCTACGAGCAGTACTTC.

This clonotype was detected only a few times. The chain links TRBV7-2 to TRBJ2-7; D might be TRBD2 (5 bases). Trimming took off 4 bases at V and 3 bases at J, with 16 bases between the two ends. CDR3 length equals 15 residues. Germline V gene sequence: CDR1 SGHTA, CDR2 FQGNSA. The CDR3 loop reads CASSSASRGDYEQYF. The CDR3 DNA sequence: TGTGCCAGCAGCTCGGCCTCCCGGGGTGACTACGAGCAGTACTTC.

The chain links TRBV5-1 to TRBJ2-5; possibly TRBD1 for D (6 bases). The V and J ends lost 0 bases and 2 bases respectively, with 11 bases between them. The CDR3 is 15 residues long. CDR1 SGHRS and CDR2 YFSETQ come from the germline V gene. The CDR3 DNA follows: TGCGCCAGCAGCTTGGTTCCAGGGGCGCAAGAGACCCAGTACTTC. The encoded protein is CASSLVPGAQETQYF.

The chain joins TRBV12-3 or TRBV12-4 to TRBJ2-7; D unresolved. The CDR3 contains 14 residues. V was clipped by 6 bases and J by 2 bases, with 14 bases between them. CDR3 region: CASSPLSFTYEQYF. DNA for the CDR3: TGTGCCAGCAGCCCTCTCAGTTTCACCTACGAGCAGTACTTC.

The chain recombines TRBV12-3 or TRBV12-4 with TRBJ2-7; TRBD2 agrees at 9 bases. CDR3 length: 15 amino acids. Trimming removed 6 bases from V and 3 bases from J; junction bases left unmatched: 9. Here the CDR3 DNA reads TGTGCCAGCAGCAAGACCGGGACTAGCCTCTACGAGCAGTACTTC. This encodes CASSKTGTSLYEQYF.

The rearrangement links TRBV6-2 or TRBV6-3 to TRBJ2-7; no firm D call. The V gene lost 2 bases and the J gene lost 3 bases, with 11 bases spanning the gap. Germline V gene data show CDR1 as MNHEY and CDR2 as SVGEGT. The CDR3 has 14 residues. The DNA of the CDR3 is TGTGCCAGCAGTTACCCGGGTCGCAACTACGAGCAGTACTTC. Translation: CASSYPGRNYEQYF.

J is TRBJ2-7 and V is TRBV10-3; a possible D gene is TRBD1 (5 bases). The V and J ends lost 10 bases and 0 bases respectively, with 13 bases between them. The germline V gene has CDR1 ENHRY and CDR2 SYGVKD. This CDR3 is built from 13 residues. CDR3 region: CATRTPSSYEQYF. The CDR3 nucleotides are TGTGCCACTAGGACACCCAGCTCCTACGAGCAGTACTTC.

There are many counts of this clonotype. J is TRBJ1-2 and V is TRBV9; D is unclear. Per germline, CDR1 SGDLS and CDR2 YYNGEE. The CDR3 has 14 amino acids. V dropped 1 base and J dropped 4 bases, with 11 bases sitting between them. CDR3 sequence (DNA): TGTGCCAGCAGCGTATCGTCGGCCCTCTATGGCTACACCTTC. Its protein product is CASSVSSALYGYTF.

V is TRBV5-1 and J is TRBJ2-5; no firm D call. Germline CDR1 and CDR2: SGHRS and YFSETQ. Trimming removed 4 bases from V and 5 bases from J, with 9 bases in between. This CDR3 has 12 amino acids. CDR3 region: CASSRLRETQYF. For the CDR3, the DNA is TGCGCCAGCAGCCGGCTCAGGGAGACCCAGTACTTC.

This clonotype was counted a few times. This CDR3 is CATSTDRGQWNEQFF. CDR3 bases: TGTGCCACCAGCACGGACAGGGGGCAATGGAATGAGCAGTTCTTC. This chain uses TRBV15 with TRBJ2-1; TRBD1 aligns across 11 bases. With V trimmed by 4 bases and J by 7 bases, 6 bases remained unmatched. This CDR3 region has 15 residues. CDR1 LNHNV and CDR2 YYDKDF come from the germline V gene (reference sequence).

This sequence joins TRBV15 and TRBJ1-4, with D unresolved. Germline CDR1 LNHNV, CDR2 YYDKDF (reference sequence). CDR3 length: 18 amino acids. Trimming removed 3 bases at V and 8 bases at J, with 25 bases between. DNA for the CDR3: TGTGCCACCAGCAGCCCTGTCAGATCCCGGGATGGGGAAGAAAAACTGTTTTTT. Translation gives CATSSPVRSRDGEEKLFF.

This clonotype was counted a few times. The chain links TRBV7-9 to TRBJ1-2; 9 bases line up with TRBD1. The J segment lost 8 bases and the V segment lost 5 bases, leaving 9 bases of the junction unmatched. The germline gives CDR1 SEHNR, CDR2 FQNEAQ (reference sequence). This CDR3 comprises 14 residues. DNA for the CDR3: TGTGCCAGCAGCCTGCCGGGACAGGGATTAGGCTACACCTTC. Residues: CASSLPGQGLGYTF.

The chain has TRBV5-1 and TRBJ2-1, with TRBD2 matching over 7 bases. CDR1 and CDR2 (germline): SGHRS, YFSETQ. V was clipped by 4 bases and J by 9 bases; unmatched bases: 10. This CDR3 comprises 14 residues. The DNA of the CDR3 is TGCGCCAGCAGCCCGGCCCCTTCGGGGGGTGAGCAGTTCTTC. It codes for CASSPAPSGGEQFF. The full variable domain, in which reference TRBV5-1 and TRBJ2-1 provide the parts outside the CDR3, is KAGVTQTPRYLIKTRGQQVTLSCSPISGHRSVSWYQQTPGQGLQFLFEYFSETQRNKGNFPGRFSGRQFSNSRSEMNVSTLELGDSALYLCASSPAPSGGEQFFGPGTRLTVL.

Worth noting for this clonotype: This may be a read error: a much more frequent sequence differs by one nucleotide. The genes are TRBV12-3 or TRBV12-4 and TRBJ1-1; D is possibly TRBD1 (5 bases). The CDR3 extends over 13 amino acids. The CDR3 DNA reads TGTGCCAGCAGTTTAGCCTCGGGGACTGAAGCTTTATTT. Translation: CASSLASGTEALF.

The rearrangement joins TRBV20-1 to TRBJ2-7; D may be TRBD1 (6 bases). This CDR3 comprises 13 residues. V lost 3 bases and J lost 1, with 10 bases in between. The germline V gene encodes CDR1 DFQATT and CDR2 SNEGSKA (reference sequence). Written as DNA, the CDR3 is TGCAGTGCTAGGCTACAGGGTTCCTACGAGCAGTACTTC. Its protein is CSARLQGSYEQYF.

The chain employs TRBV7-9 and TRBJ1-4; D is possibly TRBD1 (5 bases). V was trimmed by 5 bases and J by 5 bases, leaving 18 bases between them. Germline V CDR1 and CDR2: SEHNR, FQNEAQ (reference sequence). This CDR3 comprises 16 residues. CDR3 bases: TGTGCCAGCAGCCCGACCAGAGGGACGCGAAATGAAAAACTGTTTTTT. Protein sequence: CASSPTRGTRNEKLFF.